These 12 T cell receptor beta chains came from one sample sequenced in a study of cytomegalovirus exposure and HLA in healthy donors. Primers: 60 Vbeta forward and 13 Jbeta reverse. TCRdb keeps only in-frame clones here, not all; method: immunoSEQ multiplex PCR. The sample holds around 25,000 clones. The sample consisted of PBMCs. The receptors were gathered from a male donor in good health and CMV-seropositive.

This sequence joins TRBV29-1 and TRBJ2-7; TRBD1 agrees at 8 bases. The J segment lost 0 bases and the V segment lost 6 bases, leaving 7 bases of the junction unmatched. The CDR3 covers 14 residues. Per the germline V gene, CDR1 is SQVTM and CDR2 is ANQGSEA. CDR3 coding DNA: TGCAGCGTATCGGGACAGGAGAGCTCCTACGAGCAGTACTTC. Translation: CSVSGQESSYEQYF.

The chain joins TRBV28 to TRBJ1-5, with D possibly TRBD1 on 5 matching bases. The CDR3 has 16 residues. With 3 bases removed from V and 1 base from J, the gap between germline ends came to 13 bases. CDR1 and CDR2 (germline): MDHEN, SYDVKM. The DNA of the CDR3 is TGTGCCAGCAGTTTGAATGCGGGGGAAAGCAATCAGCCCCAGCATTTT. This gives the protein CASSLNAGESNQPQHF.

The chain has TRBV5-5 and TRBJ2-6, with D tentatively TRBD2 (6 bases). There are 20 residues in the CDR3. Germline V lookup: CDR1 SGHKS, CDR2 YYEKEE (reference sequence). The V end was cut by 0 bases, the J end by 2 bases, with 21 bases between. CDR3 protein: CASSLVGIAVNLPGANVLTF. For the CDR3, the DNA is TGTGCCAGCAGCTTGGTTGGAATAGCGGTAAACCTGCCTGGGGCCAACGTCCTGACTTTC.

The J gene is TRBJ2-7, the V gene TRBV2; 7 bases match TRBD1. After removal of 7 bases from V and 6 bases from J, the junction contained 12 bases not matched to a gene. CDR1 and CDR2 (germline): SNHLY, FYNNEI. The CDR3 sequence is 14 residues long. The CDR3 DNA reads as TGTGCCAGCAACACCGTGAGCAGGGACAGCGAGCAGTACTTC. Translation gives CASNTVSRDSEQYF.

The rearrangement uses TRBV27 and TRBJ1-1; weak D call: TRBD1 (5 bases). The CDR3 covers 14 residues. The V and J ends lost 8 bases and 0 bases respectively, with 13 bases between them. Germline values: CDR1 MNHEY, CDR2 SMNVEV (reference sequence). The CDR3 loop is CASRTRAVNTEAFF. DNA of the CDR3: TGTGCCAGCCGGACACGGGCAGTGAACACTGAAGCTTTCTTT.

This chain uses TRBV4-2 with TRBJ2-6; possibly TRBD2 for D (6 bases). This CDR3 spans 19 amino acids. V lost 3 bases and J lost 0, with 18 bases in between. CDR1 is LGHNA, CDR2 YNFKEQ, per germline. CDR3 coding DNA: TGTGCCAGCAGCCACCCCCCCGGGGGATCCGACTCTGGGGCCAACGTCCTGACTTTC. Translation gives CASSHPPGGSDSGANVLTF.

The J gene is TRBJ1-5, the V gene TRBV5-5; 8 positions match TRBD1. This CDR3 is 17 amino acids long. Looked up from germline, CDR1 is SGHKS and CDR2 is YYEKEE (reference sequence). V lost 4 bases to trimming and J lost 6 bases; unmatched junction nucleotides: 15. The CDR3: CASSLQVWTGRGQPQHF. CDR3 bases: TGTGCCAGCAGCCTCCAGGTCTGGACAGGGCGAGGTCAGCCCCAGCATTTT.

The chain carries TRBV10-3 and TRBJ2-5, with TRBD1 matching over 9 bases. V dropped 0 bases and J dropped 4; count of bases not matched to a gene: 3. Germline CDR1 ENHRY, CDR2 SYGVKD. The CDR3 runs to 15 residues. The CDR3 here is CAISESDRGRETQYF. The DNA for the CDR3 is TGTGCCATCAGTGAGTCGGACAGGGGTAGAGAGACCCAGTACTTC.

V is TRBV4-2 and J is TRBJ1-2, with D possibly matching TRBD1 (5 bases). This CDR3 is built from 13 residues. V lost 0 bases to trimming and J lost 7 bases, with 9 bases between them. The germline CDR1 and CDR2 sequences are LGHNA and YNFKEQ. CDR3 DNA: TGTGCCAGCAGCCAAGATATCCAGGGTGGCTACACCTTC. This gives the protein CASSQDIQGGYTF.

This sequence joins TRBV5-6 and TRBJ1-2; D perhaps matches TRBD1 (6 bases). CDR3 length: 12 residues. Germline V gene sequence: CDR1 SGHDT, CDR2 YYEEEE. V gave up 4 bases and J gave up 8 bases, with 12 bases separating them. This chain's CDR3 is CASSMGQGGYTF. The CDR3, as DNA: TGTGCCAGCAGCATGGGACAAGGAGGCTACACCTTC.

CDR3 sequence (DNA): TGTGCCAGCAGCTTGCGATTCCAGGAACTTAACTATGGCTACACCTTC. Residues: CASSLRFQELNYGYTF. This chain joins TRBV5-8 and TRBJ1-2, with D hard to call. This CDR3 contains 16 residues. The germline V gene has CDR1 SGHTS and CDR2 YDEGEE. V lost 1 base and J lost 1, with 14 bases in between. Full variable domain (rest looked up from reference TRBV5-8 and TRBJ1-2): EAGVTQSPTHLIKTRGQQATLRCSPISGHTSVYWYQQALGLGLQFLLWYDEGEERNRGNFPPRFSGRQFPNYSSELNVNALELEDSALYLCASSLRFQELNYGYTFGSGTRLTVV.

The chain has TRBV6-5 and TRBJ1-3; no firm D call. Looked up from germline, CDR1 is MNHEY and CDR2 is SVGAGI. The CDR3 totals 12 residues. V lost 6 bases, J lost 4 bases, and 7 bases lay in between. CDR3 in DNA: TGTGCCAGCAGGGACTCAGGAAACACCATATATTTT. The encoded protein is CASRDSGNTIYF.